This section outlines one T cell receptor beta chain sequence together with its context. Its specificity is unknown. This sample is part of a study of T cell responses to AZD1222 COVID-19 vaccine. Findings of the study overall: The donor group comprised mostly white British people and more females; the analysis possibly underestimated clonal diversity.

Assay used: immunoSEQ multiplex PCR; TCRdb lists only in-frame clones, some missing. The table has approximately 120,000 clones, around 90% seen once. The sequencing here drew on peripheral blood, taken on day 0 of AZD1222 vaccination. The TCR was taken from an adult in good health.

The CDR3 DNA follows: TGTGCCAGCAACCCACAGGCTGCTGAAGCTTTCTTT. Translated, it gives CASNPQAAEAFF. This chain connects TRBV2 to TRBJ1-1, with D tentatively TRBD1 (5 bases). Germline V gives CDR1 SNHLY, CDR2 FYNNEI. This CDR3 region has 12 residues. V was pared by 7 bases and J by 6 bases, with 12 bases between.